This T cell receptor beta chain was captured by sequencing in a study of control samples from healthy donors and cancer patients (TCRdb year 2020). The library was generated by the immunoSEQ multiplex PCR assay. TCRdb carries this immuneACCESS record with in-frame sequences only. Its versions omit some clonotypes, under half of them owing to an unresolved V gene in the studies checked, with the rest unexplained. For this sample the table gives 50,000 to 65,000 clones, of which around 93% were detected only once. Of the sample, about 0.99% is held by the ten largest clones. Cut back by 10 bases and 3 bases, the V and J ends lie 27 bases apart. Reading from cysteine to phenylalanine, the CDR3 counts 17 amino acids. The sequence is cut down to CDR3 DNA, 51 bases in frame from base 1. CDR1 is given as LNHDA and CDR2 as SQIVND, both from the germline V gene (reference sequence). Details on this clone: This receptor's antigen is unknown. It has no much larger one-base neighbor in the sample; base qualities were not kept.

The sequence derives from a man younger than 45 with colorectal cancer. The chain was built from TRBV19 and TRBJ2-5; the D segment could be TRBD1, given 6 matching bases. Sequencing was done on a sample of PBMCs. The CDR3 amino acid sequence is: CATSMGVGRQVKETQYF. The DNA sequence is given as TGTGCCACCTCAATGGGGGTTGGGAGACAGGTAAAAGAGACCCAGTACTTC.